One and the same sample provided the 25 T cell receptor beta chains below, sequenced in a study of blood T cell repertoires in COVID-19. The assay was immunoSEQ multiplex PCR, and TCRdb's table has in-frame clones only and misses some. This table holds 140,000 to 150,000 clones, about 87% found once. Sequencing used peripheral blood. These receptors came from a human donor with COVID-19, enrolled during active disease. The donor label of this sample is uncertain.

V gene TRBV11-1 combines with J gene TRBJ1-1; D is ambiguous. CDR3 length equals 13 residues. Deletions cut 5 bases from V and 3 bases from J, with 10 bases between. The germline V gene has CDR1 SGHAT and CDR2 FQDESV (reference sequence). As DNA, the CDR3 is TGTGCCAGCAGCCGAGGGTTGGACACTGAAGCTTTCTTT. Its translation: CASSRGLDTEAFF.

CDR3 sequence: CASSMGQGNTEAFF. The CDR3 DNA reads TGTGCCAGCAGTATGGGACAGGGCAACACTGAAGCTTTCTTT. The rearrangement links TRBV3-1 (or the pseudogene TRBV3-2) to TRBJ1-1; 9 bases are a match to TRBD1. The CDR3 covers 14 residues. J gave up 2 bases and V 6 bases, and 4 bases lay outside the gene matches. Germline CDR1 reads LGHDT; CDR2 reads YNNKEL (reference sequence).

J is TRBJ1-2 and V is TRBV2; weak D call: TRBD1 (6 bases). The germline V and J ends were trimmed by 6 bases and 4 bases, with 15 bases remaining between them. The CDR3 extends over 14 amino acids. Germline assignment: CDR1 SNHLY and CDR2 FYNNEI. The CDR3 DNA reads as TGTGCCAGCAGACTTTCGGACAGCTTCTATGGCTACACCTTC. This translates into CASRLSDSFYGYTF.

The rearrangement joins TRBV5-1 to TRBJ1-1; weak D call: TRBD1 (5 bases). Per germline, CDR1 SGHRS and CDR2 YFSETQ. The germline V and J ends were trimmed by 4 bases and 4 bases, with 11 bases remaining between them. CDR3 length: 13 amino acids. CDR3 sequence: CASSLQVGTEAFF. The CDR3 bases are TGCGCCAGCAGCCTACAGGTAGGCACTGAAGCTTTCTTT.

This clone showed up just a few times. The CDR3 loop reads CAIQDSNTEAFF. The CDR3 DNA reads as TGTGCCATCCAGGACAGTAACACTGAAGCTTTCTTT. The rearrangement uses TRBV10-3 and TRBJ1-1; D might be TRBD1 (6 bases). Per the germline V gene, CDR1 is ENHRY and CDR2 is SYGVKD. Between the trimmed V and J ends, which lost 8 bases and 2 bases, there was a span of 9 bases. The CDR3 sequence is 12 residues long.

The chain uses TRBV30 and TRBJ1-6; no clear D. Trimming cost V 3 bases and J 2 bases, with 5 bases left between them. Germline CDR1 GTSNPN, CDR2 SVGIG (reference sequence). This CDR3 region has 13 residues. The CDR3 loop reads CAWRAAYNSPLHF. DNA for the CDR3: TGTGCCTGGAGGGCAGCCTATAATTCACCCCTCCACTTT.

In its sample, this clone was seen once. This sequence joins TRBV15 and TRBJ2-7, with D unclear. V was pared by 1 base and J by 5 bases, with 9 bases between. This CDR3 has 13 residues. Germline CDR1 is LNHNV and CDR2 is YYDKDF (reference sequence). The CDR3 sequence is CATSRGSSDEQYF. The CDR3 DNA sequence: TGTGCCACCAGCAGAGGTTCGAGCGACGAGCAGTACTTC.

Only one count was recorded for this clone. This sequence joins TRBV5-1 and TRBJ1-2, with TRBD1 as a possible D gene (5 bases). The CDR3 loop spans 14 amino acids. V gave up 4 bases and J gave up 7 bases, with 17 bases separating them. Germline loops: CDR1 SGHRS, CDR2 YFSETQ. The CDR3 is CASSEPPGVGGYTF. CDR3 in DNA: TGCGCCAGCAGCGAACCCCCGGGGGTAGGTGGCTACACCTTC.

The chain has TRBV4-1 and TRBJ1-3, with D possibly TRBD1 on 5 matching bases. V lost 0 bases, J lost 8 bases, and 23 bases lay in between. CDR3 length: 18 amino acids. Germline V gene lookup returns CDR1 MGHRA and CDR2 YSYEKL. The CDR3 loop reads CASSQDLVGPATGHTIYF. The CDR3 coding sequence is TGCGCCAGCAGCCAAGATCTTGTGGGGCCCGCGACGGGTCACACCATATATTTT.

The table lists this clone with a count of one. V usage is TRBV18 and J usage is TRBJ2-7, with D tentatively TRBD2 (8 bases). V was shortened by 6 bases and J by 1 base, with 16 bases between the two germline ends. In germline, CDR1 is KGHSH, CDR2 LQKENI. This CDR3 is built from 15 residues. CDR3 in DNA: TGTGCCAGCTCTCGGGGGGGGACAGAGTCCTACGAGCAGTACTTC. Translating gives CASSRGGTESYEQYF.

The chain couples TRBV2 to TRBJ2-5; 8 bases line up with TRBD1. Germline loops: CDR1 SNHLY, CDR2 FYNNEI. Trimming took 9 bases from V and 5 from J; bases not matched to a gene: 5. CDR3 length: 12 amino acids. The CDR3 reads CASQGAGETQYF. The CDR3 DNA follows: TGTGCCAGTCAGGGGGCAGGGGAGACCCAGTACTTC.

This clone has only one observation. Here the CDR3 reads CASSRGQGAGYTF. The CDR3 DNA reads TGTGCCAGCAGTCGCGGACAGGGGGCTGGCTACACCTTC. The J gene is TRBJ1-2, the V gene TRBV6-5, with TRBD1 matching over 11 bases. Germline assignment: CDR1 MNHEY and CDR2 SVGAGI. The ends lost 5 bases at V and 7 bases at J; junction bases unmatched: 3. This CDR3 is built from 13 residues.

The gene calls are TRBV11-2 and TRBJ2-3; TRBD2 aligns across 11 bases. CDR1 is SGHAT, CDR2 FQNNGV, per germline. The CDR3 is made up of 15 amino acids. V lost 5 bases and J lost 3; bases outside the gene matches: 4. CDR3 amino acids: CASSATSGSTDTQYF. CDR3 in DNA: TGTGCCAGCAGCGCAACTAGCGGGAGTACAGATACGCAGTATTTT. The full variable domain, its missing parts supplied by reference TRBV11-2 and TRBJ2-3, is EAGVAQSPRYKIIEKRQSVAFWCNPISGHATLYWYQQILGQGPKLLIQFQNNGVVDDSQLPKDRFSAERLKGVDSTLKIQPAKLEDSAVYLCASSATSGSTDTQYFGPGTRLTVL.

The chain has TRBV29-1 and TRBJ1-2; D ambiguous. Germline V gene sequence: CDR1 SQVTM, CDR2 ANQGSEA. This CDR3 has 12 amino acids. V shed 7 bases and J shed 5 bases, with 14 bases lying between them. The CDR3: CSDDSGGYGYTF. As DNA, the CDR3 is TGCAGCGACGACTCGGGAGGGTATGGCTACACCTTC. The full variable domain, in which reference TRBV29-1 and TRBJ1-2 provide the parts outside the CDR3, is SAVISQKPSRDICQRGTSLTIQCQVDSQVTMMFWYRQQPGQSLTLIATANQGSEATYESGFVIDKFPISRPNLTFSTLTVSNMSPEDSSIYLCSDDSGGYGYTFGSGTRLTVV.

The CDR3 spells CASSRFGVVTNGEKLFF. As DNA, the CDR3 is TGTGCCAGCAGCCGCTTCGGGGTTGTGACCAACGGGGAAAAACTGTTTTTT. The chain employs TRBV9 and TRBJ1-4; no definite D call. V lost 4 bases and J lost 8, with 24 bases in between. The CDR3 is 17 amino acids. From germline, CDR1 is SGDLS and CDR2 YYNGEE.

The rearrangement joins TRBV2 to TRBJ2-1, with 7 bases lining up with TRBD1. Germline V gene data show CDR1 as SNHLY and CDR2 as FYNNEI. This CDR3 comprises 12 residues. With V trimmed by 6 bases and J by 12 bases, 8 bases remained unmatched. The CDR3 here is CASRVRQGRQFF. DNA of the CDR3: TGTGCCAGCAGGGTCAGACAGGGTAGGCAGTTCTTC. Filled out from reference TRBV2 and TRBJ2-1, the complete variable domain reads EPEVTQTPSHQVTQMGQEVILRCVPISNHLYFYWYRQILGQKVEFLVSFYNNEISEKSEIFDDQFSVERPDGSNFTLKIRSTKLEDSAMYFCASRVRQGRQFFGPGTRLTVL.

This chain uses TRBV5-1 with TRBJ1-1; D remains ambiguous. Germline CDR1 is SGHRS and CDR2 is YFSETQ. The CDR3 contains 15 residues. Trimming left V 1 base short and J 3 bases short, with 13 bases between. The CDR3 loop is CASSLYEALDTEAFF. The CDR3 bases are TGCGCCAGCAGCTTGTACGAGGCGTTGGACACTGAAGCTTTCTTT.

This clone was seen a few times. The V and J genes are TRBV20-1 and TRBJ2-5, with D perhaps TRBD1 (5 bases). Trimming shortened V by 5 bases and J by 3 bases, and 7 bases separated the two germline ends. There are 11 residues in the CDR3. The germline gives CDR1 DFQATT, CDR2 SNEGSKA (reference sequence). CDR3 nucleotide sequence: TGCAGTGCTTCGACAGAAGAGACCCAGTACTTC. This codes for CSASTEETQYF.

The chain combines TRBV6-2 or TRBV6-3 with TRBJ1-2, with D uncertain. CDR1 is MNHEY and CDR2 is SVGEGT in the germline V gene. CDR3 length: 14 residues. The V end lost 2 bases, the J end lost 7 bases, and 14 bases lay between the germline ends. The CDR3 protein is CASSYPQRRGGYTF. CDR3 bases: TGTGCCAGCAGTTACCCGCAGCGACGAGGTGGCTACACCTTC.

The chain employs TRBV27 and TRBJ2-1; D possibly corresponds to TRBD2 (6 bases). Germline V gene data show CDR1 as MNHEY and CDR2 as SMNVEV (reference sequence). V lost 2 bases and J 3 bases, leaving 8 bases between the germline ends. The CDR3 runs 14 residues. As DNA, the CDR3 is TGTGCCAGCAGTTTACGGGGGATCTACAATGAGCAGTTCTTC. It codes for CASSLRGIYNEQFF.

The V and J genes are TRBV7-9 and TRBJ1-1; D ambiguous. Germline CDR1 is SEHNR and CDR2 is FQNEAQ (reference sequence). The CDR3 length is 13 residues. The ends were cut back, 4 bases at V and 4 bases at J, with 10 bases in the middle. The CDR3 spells CASSSGRVTEAFF. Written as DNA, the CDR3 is TGTGCCAGCAGCTCCGGTCGGGTCACTGAAGCTTTCTTT.

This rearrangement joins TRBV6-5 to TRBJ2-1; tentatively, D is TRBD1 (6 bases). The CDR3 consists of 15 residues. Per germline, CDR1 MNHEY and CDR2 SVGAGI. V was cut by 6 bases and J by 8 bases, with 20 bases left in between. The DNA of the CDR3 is TGTGCCAGCAGCCACCGACAGGAGCGTCCGCATGAGCAGTTCTTC. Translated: CASSHRQERPHEQFF.

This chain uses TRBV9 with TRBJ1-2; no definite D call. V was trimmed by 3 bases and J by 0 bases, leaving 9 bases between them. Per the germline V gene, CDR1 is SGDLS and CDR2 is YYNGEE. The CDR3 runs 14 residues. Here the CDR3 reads CASSDNRANYGYTF. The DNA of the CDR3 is TGTGCCAGCAGCGACAACAGAGCTAACTATGGCTACACCTTC.

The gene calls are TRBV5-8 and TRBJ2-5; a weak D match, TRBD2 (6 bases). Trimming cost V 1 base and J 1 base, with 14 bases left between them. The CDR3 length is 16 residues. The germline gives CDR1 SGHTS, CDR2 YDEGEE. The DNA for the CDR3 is TGTGCCAGCAGCTTGTTTGGGGAGGTGGGCCAAGAGACCCAGTACTTC. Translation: CASSLFGEVGQETQYF. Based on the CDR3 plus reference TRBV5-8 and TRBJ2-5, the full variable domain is EAGVTQSPTHLIKTRGQQATLRCSPISGHTSVYWYQQALGLGLQFLLWYDEGEERNRGNFPPRFSGRQFPNYSSELNVNALELEDSALYLCASSLFGEVGQETQYFGPGTRLLVL.

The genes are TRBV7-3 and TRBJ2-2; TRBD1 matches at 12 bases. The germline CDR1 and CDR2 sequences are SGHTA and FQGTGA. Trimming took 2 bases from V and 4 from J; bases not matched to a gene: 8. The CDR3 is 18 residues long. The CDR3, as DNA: TGTGCCAGCAGCTTAGTCGATCCGGGACAGGGGGCCACCGGGGAGCTGTTTTTT. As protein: CASSLVDPGQGATGELFF.